This paragraph reports one T cell receptor (beta chain). These data come from a study of T cells after yellow fever vaccination. TCRdb re-derived calls from the 5' RACE reads in MiXCR, one entry per CDR3 protein. The table records 200,000 to 250,000 distinct CDR3 sequences, around 7% of them present only once. V dropped 3 bases and J dropped 5; count of bases not matched to a gene: 6. The germline V gene has CDR1 SGHRS and CDR2 YFSETQ. The CDR3 is 15 amino acids. This clonotype was obtained from a man aged 25-40 years who received the YFV17D yellow fever vaccine. The sequenced sample was CD4+ T cells sorted from PBMCs, obtained 15 days after the yellow fever booster vaccination. The chain has TRBV5-1 and TRBJ1-1; 11 bases fit TRBD1. The chain's CDR3 is CASSSPDRGHTEAFF. As DNA, the CDR3 is TGCGCCAGCAGCTCCCCGGACAGGGGGCATACTGAAGCTTTCTTT.